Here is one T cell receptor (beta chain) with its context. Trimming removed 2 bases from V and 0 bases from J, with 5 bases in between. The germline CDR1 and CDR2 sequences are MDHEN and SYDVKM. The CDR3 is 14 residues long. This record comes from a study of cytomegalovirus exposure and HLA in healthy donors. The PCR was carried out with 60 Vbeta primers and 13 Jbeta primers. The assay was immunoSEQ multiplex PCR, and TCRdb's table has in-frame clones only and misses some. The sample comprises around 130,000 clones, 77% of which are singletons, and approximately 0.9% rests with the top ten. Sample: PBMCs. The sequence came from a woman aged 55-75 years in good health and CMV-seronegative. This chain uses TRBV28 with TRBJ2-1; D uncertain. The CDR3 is CASSLTGSYNEQFF. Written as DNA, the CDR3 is TGTGCCAGCAGTTTAACTGGCTCCTACAATGAGCAGTTCTTC. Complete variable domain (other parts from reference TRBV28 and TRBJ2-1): DVKVTQSSRYLVKRTGEKVFLECVQDMDHENMFWYRQDPGLGLRLIYFSYDVKMKEKGDIPEGYSVSREKKERFSLILESASTNQTSMYLCASSLTGSYNEQFFGPGTRLTVL.